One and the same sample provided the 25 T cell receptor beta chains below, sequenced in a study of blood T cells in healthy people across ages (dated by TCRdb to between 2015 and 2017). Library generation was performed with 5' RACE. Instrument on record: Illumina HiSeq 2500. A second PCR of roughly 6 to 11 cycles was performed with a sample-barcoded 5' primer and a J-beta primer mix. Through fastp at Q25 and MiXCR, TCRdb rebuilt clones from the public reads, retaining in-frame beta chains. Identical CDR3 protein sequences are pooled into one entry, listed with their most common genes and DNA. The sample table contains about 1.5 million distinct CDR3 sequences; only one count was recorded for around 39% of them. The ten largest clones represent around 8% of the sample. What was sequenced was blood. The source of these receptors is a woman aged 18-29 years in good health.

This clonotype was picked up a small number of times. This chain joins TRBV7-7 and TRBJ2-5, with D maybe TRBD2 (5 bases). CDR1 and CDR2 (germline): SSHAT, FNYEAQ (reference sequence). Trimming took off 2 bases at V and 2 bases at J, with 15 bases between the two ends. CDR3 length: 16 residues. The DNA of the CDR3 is TGTGCCAGCAGCTTATCGGCGAGCGGAGGACAAGAGACCCAGTACTTC. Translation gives CASSLSASGGQETQYF.

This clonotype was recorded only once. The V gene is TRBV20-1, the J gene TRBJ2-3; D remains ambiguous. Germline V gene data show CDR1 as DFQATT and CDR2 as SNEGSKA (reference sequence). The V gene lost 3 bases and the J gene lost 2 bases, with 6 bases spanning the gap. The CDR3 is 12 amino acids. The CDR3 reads CSASRLTDTQYF. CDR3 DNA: TGCAGTGCTAGCCGACTCACAGATACGCAGTATTTT.

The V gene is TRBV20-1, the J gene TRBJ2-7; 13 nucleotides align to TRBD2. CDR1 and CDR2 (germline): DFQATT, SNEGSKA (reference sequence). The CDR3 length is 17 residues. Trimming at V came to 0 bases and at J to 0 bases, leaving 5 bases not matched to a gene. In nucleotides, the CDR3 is TGCAGTGCTAGAGATCCTGGGACTAGCGGGGCCTCCTACGAGCAGTACTTC. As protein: CSARDPGTSGASYEQYF.

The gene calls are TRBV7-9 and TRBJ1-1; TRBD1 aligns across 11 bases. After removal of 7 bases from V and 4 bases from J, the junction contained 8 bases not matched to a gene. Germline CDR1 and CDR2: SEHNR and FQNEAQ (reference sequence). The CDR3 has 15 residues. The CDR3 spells CASKAGQGVITEAFF. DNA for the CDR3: TGTGCCAGCAAGGCGGGACAGGGGGTTATCACTGAAGCTTTCTTT.

The CDR3 DNA sequence: TGCAGTGCCACACGAGCACAGGGAATAGGGGGGGAGCAGTACTTC. This codes for CSATRAQGIGGEQYF. The chain recombines TRBV20-1 with TRBJ2-7; D may be TRBD1 or TRBD2 (6 bases each). The V gene's germline CDR1 is DFQATT and CDR2 SNEGSKA (reference sequence). The V gene lost 6 bases and the J gene lost 7 bases, with 25 bases spanning the gap. The CDR3 contains 15 residues.

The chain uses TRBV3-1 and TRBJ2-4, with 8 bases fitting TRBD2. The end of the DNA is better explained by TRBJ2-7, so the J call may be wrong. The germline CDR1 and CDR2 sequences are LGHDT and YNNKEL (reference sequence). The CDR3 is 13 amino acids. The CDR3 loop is CASSPAGAYEQYF. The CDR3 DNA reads TGTGCCAGCAGCCCAGCGGGAGCATACGAGCAGTACTTC.

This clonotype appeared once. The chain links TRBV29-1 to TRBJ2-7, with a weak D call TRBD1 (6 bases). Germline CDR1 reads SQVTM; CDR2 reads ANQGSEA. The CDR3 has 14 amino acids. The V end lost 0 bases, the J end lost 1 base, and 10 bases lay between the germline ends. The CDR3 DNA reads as TGCAGCGTTGAAGATCCGGACAGATCCTACGAGCAGTACTTC. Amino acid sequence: CSVEDPDRSYEQYF.

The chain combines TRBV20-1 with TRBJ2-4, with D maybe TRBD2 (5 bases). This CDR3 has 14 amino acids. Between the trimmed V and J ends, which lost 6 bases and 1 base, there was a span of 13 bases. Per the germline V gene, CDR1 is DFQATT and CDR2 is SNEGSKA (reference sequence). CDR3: CSASVVAAKNIQYF. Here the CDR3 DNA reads TGCAGTGCCTCCGTAGTAGCGGCCAAAAACATTCAGTACTTC.

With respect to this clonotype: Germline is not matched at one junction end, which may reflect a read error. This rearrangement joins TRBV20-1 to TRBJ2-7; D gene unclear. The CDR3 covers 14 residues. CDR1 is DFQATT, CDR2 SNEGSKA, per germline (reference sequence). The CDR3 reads CSARGPATGYEQYF. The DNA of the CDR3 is TGCAGTGCCAGAGGTCCGGCTACGGGCTACGAGCAGTACTTC.

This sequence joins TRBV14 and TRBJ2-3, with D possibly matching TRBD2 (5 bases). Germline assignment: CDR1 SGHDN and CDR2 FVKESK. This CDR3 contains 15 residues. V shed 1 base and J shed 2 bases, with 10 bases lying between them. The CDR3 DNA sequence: TGTGCCAGCAGCCAAGGGGAGTTCAACACAGATACGCAGTATTTT. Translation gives CASSQGEFNTDTQYF.

CDR3 protein: CASSPRGPAGRSSYNEQFF. CDR3 nucleotides: TGTGCCAGCAGTCCTAGGGGGCCGGCTGGGAGGAGCTCCTACAATGAGCAGTTCTTC. The rearrangement links TRBV12-3 or TRBV12-4 to TRBJ2-1; D possibly corresponds to TRBD1 (7 bases). Between the trimmed V and J ends, which lost 5 bases and 0 bases, there was a span of 23 bases. This CDR3 contains 19 residues.

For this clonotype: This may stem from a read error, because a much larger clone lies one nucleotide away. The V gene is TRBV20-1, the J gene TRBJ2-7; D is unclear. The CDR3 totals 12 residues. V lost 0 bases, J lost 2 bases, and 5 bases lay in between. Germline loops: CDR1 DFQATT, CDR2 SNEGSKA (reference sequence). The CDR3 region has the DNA TGCAGTGCTAGAGAGGCGGCCTACGAGCAGTACTTC. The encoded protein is CSAREAAYEQYF.

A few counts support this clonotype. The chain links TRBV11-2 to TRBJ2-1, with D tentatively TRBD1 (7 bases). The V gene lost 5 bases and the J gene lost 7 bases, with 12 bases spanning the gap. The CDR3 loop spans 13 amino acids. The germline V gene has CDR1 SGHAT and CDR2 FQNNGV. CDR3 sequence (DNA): TGTGCCAGCAGCCCAGGGGGGCCTAATGAGCAGTTCTTC. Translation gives CASSPGGPNEQFF.

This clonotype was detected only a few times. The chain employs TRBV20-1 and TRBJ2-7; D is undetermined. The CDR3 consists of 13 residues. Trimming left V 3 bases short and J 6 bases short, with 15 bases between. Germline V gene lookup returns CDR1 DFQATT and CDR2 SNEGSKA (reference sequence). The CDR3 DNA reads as TGCAGTGCTAGGGCTAGTGCGGCATCCGAGCAGTACTTC. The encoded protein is CSARASAASEQYF.

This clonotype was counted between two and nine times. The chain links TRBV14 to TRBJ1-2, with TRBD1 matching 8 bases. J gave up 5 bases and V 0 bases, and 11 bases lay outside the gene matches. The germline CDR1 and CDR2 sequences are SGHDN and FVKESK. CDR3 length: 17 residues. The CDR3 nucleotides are TGTGCCAGCAGCCAAGATCGAGGCAGGGGGCGGTTTTATGGCTACACCTTC. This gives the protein CASSQDRGRGRFYGYTF.

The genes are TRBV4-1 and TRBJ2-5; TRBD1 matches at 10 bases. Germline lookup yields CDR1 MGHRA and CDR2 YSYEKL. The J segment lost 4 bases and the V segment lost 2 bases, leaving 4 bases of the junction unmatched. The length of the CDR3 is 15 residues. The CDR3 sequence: CASSQRTGGTETQYF. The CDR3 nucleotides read TGCGCCAGCAGCCAAAGGACAGGGGGAACAGAGACCCAGTACTTC.

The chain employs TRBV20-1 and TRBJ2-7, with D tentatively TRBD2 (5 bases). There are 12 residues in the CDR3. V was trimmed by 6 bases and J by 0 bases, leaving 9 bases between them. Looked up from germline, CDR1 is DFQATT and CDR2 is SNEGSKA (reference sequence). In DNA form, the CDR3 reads TGCAGTGCCGGGGTTAACTCCTACGAGCAGTACTTC. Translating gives CSAGVNSYEQYF.

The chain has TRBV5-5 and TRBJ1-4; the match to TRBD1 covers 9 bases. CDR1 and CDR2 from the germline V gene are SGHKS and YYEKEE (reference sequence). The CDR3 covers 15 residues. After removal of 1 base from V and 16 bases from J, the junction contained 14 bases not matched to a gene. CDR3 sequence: CASSLKSAGTGFEFF. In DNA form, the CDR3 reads TGTGCCAGCAGCTTGAAAAGTGCCGGGACAGGGTTTGAGTTTTTT.

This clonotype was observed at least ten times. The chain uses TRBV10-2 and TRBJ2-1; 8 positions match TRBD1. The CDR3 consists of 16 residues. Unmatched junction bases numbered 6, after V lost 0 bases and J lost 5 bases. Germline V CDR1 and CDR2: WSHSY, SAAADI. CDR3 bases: TGCGCCAGCAGTGAGTCCTGGTCAGGGGGCAACAATGAGCAGTTCTTC. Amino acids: CASSESWSGGNNEQFF.

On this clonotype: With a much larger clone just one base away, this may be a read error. CDR3 protein: CAISESIAGGNEQYF. The CDR3, as DNA: TGTGCCATCAGTGAGTCGATAGCGGGAGGGAATGAGCAGTACTTC. The rearrangement links TRBV10-3 to TRBJ2-1, with 11 bases identical to TRBD2. The J call may not be correct, given that the DNA end is closer to TRBJ2-7. This CDR3 spans 15 amino acids. The germline V gene encodes CDR1 ENHRY and CDR2 SYGVKD.

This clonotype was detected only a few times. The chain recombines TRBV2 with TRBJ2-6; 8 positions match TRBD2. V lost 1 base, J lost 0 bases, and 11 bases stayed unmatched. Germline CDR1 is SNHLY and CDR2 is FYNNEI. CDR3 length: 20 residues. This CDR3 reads CASSEGSASGGSSGANVLTF. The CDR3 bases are TGTGCCAGCAGTGAAGGTTCTGCGAGCGGGGGATCCTCTGGGGCCAACGTCCTGACTTTC.

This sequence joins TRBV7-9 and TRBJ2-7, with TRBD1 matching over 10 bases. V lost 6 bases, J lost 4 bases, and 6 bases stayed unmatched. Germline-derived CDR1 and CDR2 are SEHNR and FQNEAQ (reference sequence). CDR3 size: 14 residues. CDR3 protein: CASRTPGQGYEQYF. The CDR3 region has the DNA TGTGCCAGCAGAACTCCGGGACAGGGGTACGAGCAGTACTTC.

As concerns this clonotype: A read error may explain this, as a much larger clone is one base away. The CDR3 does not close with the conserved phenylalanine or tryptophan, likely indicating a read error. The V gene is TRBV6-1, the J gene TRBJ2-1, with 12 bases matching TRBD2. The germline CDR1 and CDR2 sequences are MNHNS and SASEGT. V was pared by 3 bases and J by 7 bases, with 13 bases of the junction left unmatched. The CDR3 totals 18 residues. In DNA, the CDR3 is TGTGCCAGCAGTGATCTTACTGGACTAGCGGGATGGAGTAATGAGCAGTTCGTC. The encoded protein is CASSDLTGLAGWSNEQFV.

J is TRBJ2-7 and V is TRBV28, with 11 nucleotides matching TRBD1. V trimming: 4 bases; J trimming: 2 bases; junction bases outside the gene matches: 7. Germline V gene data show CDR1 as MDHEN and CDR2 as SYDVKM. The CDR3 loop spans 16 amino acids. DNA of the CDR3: TGTGCCAGCAGTTCGTGGACAGGGGGCCTCCCCTACGAGCAGTACTTC. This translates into CASSSWTGGLPYEQYF.

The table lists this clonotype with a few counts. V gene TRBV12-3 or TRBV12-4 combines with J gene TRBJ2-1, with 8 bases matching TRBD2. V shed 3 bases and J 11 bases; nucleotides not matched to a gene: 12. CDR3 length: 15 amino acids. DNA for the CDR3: TGTGCCAGCAGTTTTGCGACGGGGGGGTCGGCTCAGCAGTTCTTC. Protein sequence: CASSFATGGSAQQFF.